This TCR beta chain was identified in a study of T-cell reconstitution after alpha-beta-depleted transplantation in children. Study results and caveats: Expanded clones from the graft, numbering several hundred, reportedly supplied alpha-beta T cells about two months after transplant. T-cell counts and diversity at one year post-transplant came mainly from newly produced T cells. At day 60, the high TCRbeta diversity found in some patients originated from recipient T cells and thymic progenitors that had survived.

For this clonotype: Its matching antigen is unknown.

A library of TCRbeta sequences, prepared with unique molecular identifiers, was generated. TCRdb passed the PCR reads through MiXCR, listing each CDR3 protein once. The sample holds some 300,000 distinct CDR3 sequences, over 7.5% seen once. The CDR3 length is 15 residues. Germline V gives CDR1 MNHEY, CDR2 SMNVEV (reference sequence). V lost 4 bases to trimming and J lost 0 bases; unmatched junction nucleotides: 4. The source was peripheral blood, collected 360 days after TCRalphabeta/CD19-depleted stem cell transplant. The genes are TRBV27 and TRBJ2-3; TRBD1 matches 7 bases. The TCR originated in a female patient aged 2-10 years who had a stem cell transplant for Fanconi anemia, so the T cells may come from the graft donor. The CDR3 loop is CASSSRGISTDTQYF. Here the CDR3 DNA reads TGTGCCAGCAGTTCCAGGGGGATCAGCACAGATACGCAGTATTTT.